These 9 T cell receptor beta chains share one sample of origin, sequenced in a study of cytomegalovirus exposure and HLA in healthy donors. Use of 60 Vbeta and 13 Jbeta primers characterized the PCR. This table comes from immunoSEQ multiplex PCR, and its TCRdb copy is limited to in-frame clones, with some not included. The table records about 160,000 clones, approximately 70% of them present only once. Sequenced material: PBMCs. Every receptor here comes from a man in his forties in good health and CMV-seropositive.

The chain carries TRBV25-1 and TRBJ2-5; D ambiguous. CDR1 is MGHDK, CDR2 SYGVNS, per germline. This CDR3 comprises 15 residues. V shed 4 bases and J shed 5 bases, with 17 bases lying between them. CDR3 nucleotide sequence: TGTGCCAGCAGTGTCCCCCTAGGCACTGCGGAGACCCAGTACTTC. This codes for CASSVPLGTAETQYF.

The chain couples TRBV7-2 to TRBJ1-3; TRBD1 matches at 9 bases. Trimming removed 5 bases from V and 8 bases from J; junction bases left unmatched: 7. The length of the CDR3 is 14 residues. Germline V gene sequence: CDR1 SGHTA, CDR2 FQGNSA. Written as DNA, the CDR3 is TGTGCCAGCAGCCGGGACAGGGCTGTGGACACCATATATTTT. As protein: CASSRDRAVDTIYF. Combining the CDR3 with reference TRBV7-2 and TRBJ1-3 gives the whole variable domain GAGVSQSPSNKVTEKGKDVELRCDPISGHTALYWYRQSLGQGLEFLIYFQGNSAPDKSGLPSDRFSAERTGGSVSTLTIQRTQQEDSAVYLCASSRDRAVDTIYFGEGSWLTVV.

The rearrangement links TRBV21-1 to TRBJ2-5; TRBD2 was called by the table and not checked on the DNA. TRBV21-1 is described as a pseudogene. This CDR3 region has 14 residues. The CDR3: CASSKAPPRETQYF. CDR3 DNA sequence: TGTGCCAGCAGCAAAGCGCCCCCCCGGGAGACCCAGTACTTC.

V gene TRBV4-2 combines with J gene TRBJ2-5, with 11 bases lining up with TRBD2. The CDR3 contains 15 residues. The V gene's germline CDR1 is LGHNA and CDR2 YNFKEQ. Unmatched junction bases numbered 3, after V lost 1 base and J lost 5 bases. CDR3 DNA: TGTGCCAGCAGCCAAGCTAGCGGGGGGAGGGAGACCCAGTACTTC. This gives the protein CASSQASGGRETQYF.

This rearrangement joins TRBV5-4 to TRBJ2-5; 7 nucleotides align to TRBD1. The DNA matches TRBJ2-7 better at its end, which makes the J call doubtful. This CDR3 is built from 15 residues. The germline V gene has CDR1 SGHNT and CDR2 YYREEE (reference sequence). The CDR3 DNA reads as TGTGCCAGCAGCCCTGGGACAGCGAGCTCCTACGAGCAGTACTTC. Encoded protein: CASSPGTASSYEQYF.

The V gene is TRBV6-1, the J gene TRBJ2-7, with 8 bases matching TRBD1. Per the germline V gene, CDR1 is MNHNS and CDR2 is SASEGT. The CDR3 is 15 residues long. V trimming: 6 bases; J trimming: 1 base; junction bases outside the gene matches: 8. CDR3 in amino acids: CASRAGTGASYEQYF. Written as DNA, the CDR3 is TGTGCCAGCAGAGCCGGGACAGGAGCTTCCTACGAGCAGTACTTC.

The rearrangement joins TRBV19 to TRBJ1-1; TRBD1 matches 7 bases. This CDR3 is built from 13 residues. After removal of 8 bases from V and 5 bases from J, the junction contained 8 bases not matched to a gene. From germline, CDR1 is LNHDA and CDR2 SQIVND (reference sequence). The CDR3 spells CASLAGGNTEAFF. CDR3 nucleotide sequence: TGTGCCAGTTTGGCAGGGGGTAATACTGAAGCTTTCTTT.

This clone was recorded once. The chain recombines TRBV25-1 with TRBJ2-7; D perhaps matches TRBD1 (5 bases). This CDR3 is built from 11 residues. Germline-derived CDR1 and CDR2 are MGHDK and SYGVNS. Trimming took 7 bases from V and 6 from J, leaving 10 bases between them. CDR3 sequence: CASTGHGEQYF. The CDR3 bases are TGTGCCAGCACAGGGCATGGCGAGCAGTACTTC.

V gene TRBV6-1 combines with J gene TRBJ2-3; the match to TRBD2 covers 10 bases. Per the germline V gene, CDR1 is MNHNS and CDR2 is SASEGT. The junction had 0 bases not matched to a gene; V was cut back by 6 bases and J by 0 bases. The CDR3 has 14 amino acids. The CDR3 loop reads CASRLAGSTDTQYF. Written as DNA, the CDR3 is TGTGCCAGCAGACTAGCGGGGAGCACAGATACGCAGTATTTT.